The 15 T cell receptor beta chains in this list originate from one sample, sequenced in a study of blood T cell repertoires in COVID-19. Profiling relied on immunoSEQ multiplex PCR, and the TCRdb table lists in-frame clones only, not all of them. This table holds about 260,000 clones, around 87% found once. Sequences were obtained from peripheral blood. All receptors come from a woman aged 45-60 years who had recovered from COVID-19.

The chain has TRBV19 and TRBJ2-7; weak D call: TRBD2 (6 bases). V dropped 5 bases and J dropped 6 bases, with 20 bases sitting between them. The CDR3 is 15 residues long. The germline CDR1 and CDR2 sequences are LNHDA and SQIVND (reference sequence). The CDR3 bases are TGTGCCAGTAGTTCGAGGGACTCCTCGGGTCCCGAGCAGTACTTC. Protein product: CASSSRDSSGPEQYF.

The chain's CDR3 is CASSIGEGRNEQFF. The CDR3 DNA sequence: TGTGCCAGTAGTATCGGGGAAGGTCGGAATGAGCAGTTCTTC. The chain links TRBV19 to TRBJ2-1; possible D gene TRBD2, 5 bases. Germline V lookup: CDR1 LNHDA, CDR2 SQIVND (reference sequence). V was trimmed by 3 bases and J by 7 bases, leaving 13 bases between them. The CDR3 sequence is 14 residues long. The entire variable domain, with the rest obtained from reference TRBV19 and TRBJ2-1, is as follows: DGGITQSPKYLFRKEGQNVTLSCEQNLNHDAMYWYRQDPGQGLRLIYYSQIVNDFQKGDIAEGYSVSREKKESFPLTVTSAQKNPTAFYLCASSIGEGRNEQFFGPGTRLTVL.

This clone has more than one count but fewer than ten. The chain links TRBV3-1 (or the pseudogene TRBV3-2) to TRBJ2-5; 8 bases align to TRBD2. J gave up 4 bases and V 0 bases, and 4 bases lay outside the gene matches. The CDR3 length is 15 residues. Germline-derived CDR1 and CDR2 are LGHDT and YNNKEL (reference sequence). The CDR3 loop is CASSQDGLAGETQYF. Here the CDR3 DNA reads TGTGCCAGCAGCCAAGATGGGCTAGCGGGAGAGACCCAGTACTTC.

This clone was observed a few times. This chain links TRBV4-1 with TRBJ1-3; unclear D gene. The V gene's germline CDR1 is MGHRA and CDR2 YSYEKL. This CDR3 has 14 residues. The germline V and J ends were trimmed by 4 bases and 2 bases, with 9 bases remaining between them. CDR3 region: CASSRTNPGNTIYF. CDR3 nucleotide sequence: TGCGCCAGCAGCCGGACTAACCCTGGAAACACCATATATTTT.

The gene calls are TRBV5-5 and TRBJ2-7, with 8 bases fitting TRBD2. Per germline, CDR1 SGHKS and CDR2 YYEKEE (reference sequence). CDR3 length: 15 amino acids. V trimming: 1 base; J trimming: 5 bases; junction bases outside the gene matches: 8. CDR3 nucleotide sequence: TGTGCCAGCAGCTTGATACGTAGCGGGAAGAACGAGCAGTACTTC. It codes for CASSLIRSGKNEQYF. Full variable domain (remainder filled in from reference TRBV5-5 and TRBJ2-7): DAGVTQSPTHLIKTRGQQVTLRCSPISGHKSVSWYQQVLGQGPQFIFQYYEKEERGRGNFPDRFSARQFPNYSSELNVNALLLGDSALYLCASSLIRSGKNEQYFGPGTRLTVT.

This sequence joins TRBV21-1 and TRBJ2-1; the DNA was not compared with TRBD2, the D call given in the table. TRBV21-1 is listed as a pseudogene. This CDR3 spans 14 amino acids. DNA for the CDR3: TGTGCCAGCAGTGCGGGTATGCCCTACAATGAGCAGTTCTTC. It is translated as CASSAGMPYNEQFF.

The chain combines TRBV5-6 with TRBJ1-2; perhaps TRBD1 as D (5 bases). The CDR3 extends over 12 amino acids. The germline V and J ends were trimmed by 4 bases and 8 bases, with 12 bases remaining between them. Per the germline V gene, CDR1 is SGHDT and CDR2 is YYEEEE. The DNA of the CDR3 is TGTGCCAGCAGCCTTTGGGGGGGAGGCTACACCTTC. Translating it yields CASSLWGGGYTF.

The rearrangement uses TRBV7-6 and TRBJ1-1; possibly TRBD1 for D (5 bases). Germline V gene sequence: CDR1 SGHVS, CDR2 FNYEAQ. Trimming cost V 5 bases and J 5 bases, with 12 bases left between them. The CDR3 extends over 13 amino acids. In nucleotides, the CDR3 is TGTGCCAGCAGCCCACCGGGGGGAACTGAAGCTTTCTTT. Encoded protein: CASSPPGGTEAFF.

The CDR3 region has the DNA TGCGCCAGCAGCCAAGCCTTGAGGGTGGAGGGATGGCGCTACACCTTC. This translates into CASSQALRVEGWRYTF. This chain links TRBV4-3 with TRBJ1-2; no clear D gene. Trimming shortened V by 1 base and J by 9 bases, and 21 bases separated the two germline ends. CDR3 length: 16 residues. Germline V CDR1 and CDR2: LGHNA, YSLEER.

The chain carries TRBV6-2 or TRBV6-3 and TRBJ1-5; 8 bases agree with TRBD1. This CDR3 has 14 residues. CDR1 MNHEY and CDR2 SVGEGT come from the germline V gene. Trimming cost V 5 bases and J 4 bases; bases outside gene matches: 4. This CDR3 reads CASSDRTGNQPQHF. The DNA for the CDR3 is TGTGCCAGCAGTGACCGGACAGGGAATCAGCCCCAGCATTTT.

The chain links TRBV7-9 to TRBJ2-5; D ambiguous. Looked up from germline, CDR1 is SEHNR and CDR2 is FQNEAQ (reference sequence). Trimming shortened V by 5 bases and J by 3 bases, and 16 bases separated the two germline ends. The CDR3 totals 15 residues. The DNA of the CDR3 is TGTGCCAGCAGCCCCCGGTTCGCGGTCGAAGAGACCCAGTACTTC. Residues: CASSPRFAVEETQYF. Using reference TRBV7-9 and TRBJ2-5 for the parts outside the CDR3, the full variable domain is DTGVSQNPRHKITKRGQNVTFRCDPISEHNRLYWYRQTLGQGPEFLTYFQNEAQLEKSRLLSDRFSAERPKGSFSTLEIQRTEQGDSAMYLCASSPRFAVEETQYFGPGTRLLVL.

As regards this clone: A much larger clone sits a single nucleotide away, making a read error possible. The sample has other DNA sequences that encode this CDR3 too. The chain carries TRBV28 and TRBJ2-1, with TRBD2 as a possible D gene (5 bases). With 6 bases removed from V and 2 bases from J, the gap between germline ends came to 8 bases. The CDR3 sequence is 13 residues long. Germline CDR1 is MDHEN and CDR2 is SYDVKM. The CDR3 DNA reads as TGTGCCAGCAGCTCCGGGGCCTACAATGAGCAGTTCTTC. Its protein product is CASSSGAYNEQFF.

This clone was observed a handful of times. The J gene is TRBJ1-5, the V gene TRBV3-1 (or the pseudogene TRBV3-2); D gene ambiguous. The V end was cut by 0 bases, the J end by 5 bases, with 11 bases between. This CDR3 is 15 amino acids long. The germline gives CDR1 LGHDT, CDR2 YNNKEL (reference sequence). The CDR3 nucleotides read TGTGCCAGCAGCCAAGATCTTTCCGGGTATCAGCCCCAGCATTTT. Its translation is CASSQDLSGYQPQHF.

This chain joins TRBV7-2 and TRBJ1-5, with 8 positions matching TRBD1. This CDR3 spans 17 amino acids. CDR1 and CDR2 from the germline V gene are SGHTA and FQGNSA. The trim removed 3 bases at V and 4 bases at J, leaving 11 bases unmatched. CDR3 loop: CASSLTGRTGRNQPQHF. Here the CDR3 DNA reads TGTGCCAGCAGCTTGACCGGAAGGACAGGGAGGAATCAGCCCCAGCATTTT. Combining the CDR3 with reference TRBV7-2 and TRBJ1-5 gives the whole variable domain GAGVSQSPSNKVTEKGKDVELRCDPISGHTALYWYRQSLGQGLEFLIYFQGNSAPDKSGLPSDRFSAERTGGSVSTLTIQRTQQEDSAVYLCASSLTGRTGRNQPQHFGDGTRLSIL.

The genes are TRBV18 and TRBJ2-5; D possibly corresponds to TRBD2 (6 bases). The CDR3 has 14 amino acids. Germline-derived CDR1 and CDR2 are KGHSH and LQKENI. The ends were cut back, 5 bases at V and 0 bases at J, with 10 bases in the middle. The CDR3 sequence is CASSNTGDQETQYF. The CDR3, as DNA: TGTGCCAGCTCAAATACGGGGGACCAAGAGACCCAGTACTTC.